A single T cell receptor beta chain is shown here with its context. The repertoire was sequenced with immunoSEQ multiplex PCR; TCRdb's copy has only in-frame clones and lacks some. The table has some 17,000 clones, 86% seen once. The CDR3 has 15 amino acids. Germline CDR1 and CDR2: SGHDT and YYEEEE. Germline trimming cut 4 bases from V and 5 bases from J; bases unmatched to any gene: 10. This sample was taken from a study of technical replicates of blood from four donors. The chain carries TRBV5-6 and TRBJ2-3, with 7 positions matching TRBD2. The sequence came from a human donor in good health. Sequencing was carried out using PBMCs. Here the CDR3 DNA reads TGTGCCAGCAGCGGCACTAGCGAAGGGGTAGATACGCAGTATTTT. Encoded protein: CASSGTSEGVDTQYF.